What follows are 6 T cell receptor beta chains derived from one specimen sequenced in a study of T cell changes during pregnancy in multiple sclerosis. Method: immunoSEQ multiplex PCR; TCRdb's copy keeps in-frame clones and lacks some. The sample lists approximately 130,000 clones, about 96% seen once, with over 0.35% in the top ten. Sequenced here: peripheral blood, sampled after pregnancy. These receptors were obtained from a female donor with multiple sclerosis, enrolled in a pregnancy study.

The rearrangement joins TRBV7-2 to TRBJ2-3; maybe TRBD2 (6 bases). Germline-derived CDR1 and CDR2 are SGHTA and FQGNSA. The CDR3 covers 13 residues. Trimming took 8 bases from V and 6 from J, leaving 15 bases between them. CDR3 DNA sequence: TGTGCCAGCCTGGAGGGCGGGGAGGATACGCAGTATTTT. It specifies CASLEGGEDTQYF.

The CDR3 is CASSARQGLYGYTF. CDR3 nucleotides: TGTGCCAGCAGCGCCAGACAGGGCCTCTATGGCTACACCTTC. The chain carries TRBV7-2 and TRBJ1-2; TRBD1 aligns across 7 bases. Germline loops: CDR1 SGHTA, CDR2 FQGNSA. With 5 bases clipped from V and 4 bases from J, the junction kept 7 bases outside the gene matches. The CDR3 sequence is 14 residues long.

This chain joins TRBV4-2 and TRBJ2-3, with 9 bases lining up with TRBD2. J was trimmed by 4 bases and V by 2 bases; bases with no gene match: 10. CDR3 length equals 17 residues. Germline CDR1 LGHNA, CDR2 YNFKEQ. The CDR3 nucleotides read TGTGCCAGCAGCCAATCTGGGGCGGGAGGGCCCGCAGATACGCAGTATTTT. Its translation is CASSQSGAGGPADTQYF.

V usage is TRBV28 and J usage is TRBJ1-1, with a possible D match to TRBD1 (5 bases). This CDR3 has 14 amino acids. Trimming left V 1 base short and J 6 bases short, with 12 bases between. Germline V gives CDR1 MDHEN, CDR2 SYDVKM. CDR3 DNA sequence: TGTGCCAGCAGTTTATCCAGGGAAGGCCCTGAAGCTTTCTTT. Translated: CASSLSREGPEAFF.

V usage is TRBV5-1 and J usage is TRBJ1-4; 8 bases are shared with TRBD1. The CDR3 contains 15 residues. V lost 4 bases, J lost 7 bases, and 9 bases stayed unmatched. The germline CDR1 and CDR2 sequences are SGHRS and YFSETQ. CDR3 in amino acids: CASSDQTGEGEKLFF. The CDR3 DNA follows: TGCGCCAGCAGCGATCAGACAGGGGAGGGTGAAAAACTGTTTTTT.

The chain links TRBV11-2 to TRBJ2-7, with 10 bases fitting TRBD2. The CDR3 runs to 14 residues. With V trimmed by 6 bases and J by 2 bases, 4 bases remained unmatched. Germline V gene data show CDR1 as SGHAT and CDR2 as FQNNGV. CDR3 sequence reads: CASSDSGRPYEQYF. The CDR3 nucleotides read TGTGCCAGCAGTGATAGCGGGAGGCCCTACGAGCAGTACTTC.